These T cell receptor beta chains were read from a single sample in a study of T cell responses to AZD1222 COVID-19 vaccine. Repertoires were generated with immunoSEQ multiplex PCR, while TCRdb's copy carries only in-frame clones and drops some. The sample carries over 70,000 clones, about 80% recorded once. Sample: peripheral blood, taken 28 days after the second dose of the MenACWY control vaccine. These receptors were taken from an adult who received the MenACWY meningococcal vaccine as a control. Both conserved end residues are part of each CDR3. The D gene is left open where the match is weak. Size is stated for part of the rows, as once, few or many counts, or as a class when the clone is expanded.

D: -
size: once
V: TRBV6-6
J: TRBJ1-5
CDR3: CASSPSRGQGQPQHF
DNA: TGTGCCAGCAGTCCATCCCGGGGGCAGGGTCAGCCCCAGCATTTT

D: -
size: -
V: TRBV11-2
J: TRBJ1-2
CDR3: CASSLEGGEKGYTF
DNA: TGTGCCAGCAGCTTAGAAGGCGGCGAGAAGGGCTACACCTTC

D: -
size: -
V: TRBV2
J: TRBJ2-7
CDR3: CASTGDMPYEQYF
DNA: TGTGCCAGCACCGGAGACATGCCCTACGAGCAGTACTTC

D: -
size: once
V: TRBV2
J: TRBJ2-7
CDR3: CASEQANYEQYF
DNA: TGTGCCAGCGAACAGGCGAACTACGAGCAGTACTTC

D: -
size: -
V: TRBV28
J: TRBJ1-5
CDR3: CASSPNDSFQPQHF
DNA: TGTGCCAGCAGTCCTAATGACTCCTTCCAGCCCCAGCATTTT

D: -
size: -
V: TRBV29-1
J: TRBJ1-1
CDR3: CSVQGRTEAFF
DNA: TGCAGCGTTCAGGGACGCACTGAAGCTTTCTTT

D: -
size: -
V: TRBV28
J: TRBJ2-1
CDR3: CASSSRTGRRKSSYNEQFF
DNA: TGTGCCAGCAGTTCGCGTACTGGACGGCGGAAAAGCTCCTACAATGAGCAGTTCTTC

D: -
size: few
V: TRBV9
J: TRBJ2-5
CDR3: CASSVGWREEETQYF
DNA: TGTGCCAGCAGCGTAGGGTGGAGGGAAGAGGAGACCCAGTACTTC

D: TRBD2
size: -
V: TRBV30
J: TRBJ2-1
CDR3: CAWSVGTSGRNEQFF
DNA: TGTGCCTGGAGTGTAGGGACTAGCGGGAGGAATGAGCAGTTCTTC

D: -
size: -
V: TRBV13
J: TRBJ2-1
CDR3: CASSLENEQFF
DNA: TGTGCCAGCAGCCTTGAGAATGAGCAGTTCTTC

D: TRBD2
size: -
V: TRBV5-1
J: TRBJ2-1
CDR3: CASSYTSVGGEGEQFF
DNA: TGCGCCAGCAGCTACACTAGCGTCGGAGGAGAAGGTGAGCAGTTCTTC

D: -
size: -
V: TRBV24-1
J: TRBJ2-5
CDR3: CATSDSGDGTGETQYF
DNA: TGTGCCACCAGTGATTCTGGAGACGGAACGGGGGAGACCCAGTACTTC

D: TRBD1
size: -
V: TRBV4-3
J: TRBJ1-2
CDR3: CASSQVTGTGHGYTF
DNA: TGCGCCAGCAGCCAAGTTACCGGGACAGGGCATGGCTACACCTTC

D: TRBD1
size: -
V: TRBV5-1
J: TRBJ1-6
CDR3: CASSLGDRDSSPLHF
DNA: TGCGCCAGCAGCTTGGGTGACAGGGATTCTTCACCCCTCCACTTT

D: TRBD2
size: -
V: TRBV7-3
J: TRBJ2-1
CDR3: CASSITSGGANEQFF
DNA: TGTGCCAGCAGCATCACTAGCGGGGGGGCCAATGAGCAGTTCTTC

D: -
size: -
V: TRBV2
J: TRBJ2-3
CDR3: CASSERSRTGTDTQYF
DNA: TGTGCCAGCAGTGAAAGGTCCCGAACAGGGACAGATACGCAGTATTTT

D: TRBD2
size: -
V: TRBV7-6
J: TRBJ2-3
CDR3: CASNLASGGTSSTDTQYF
DNA: TGTGCCAGCAACTTAGCTAGCGGGGGGACCTCTAGCACAGATACGCAGTATTTT

D: -
size: -
V: TRBV7-2
J: TRBJ2-1
CDR3: CASSLGRPSYNEQFF
DNA: TGTGCCAGCAGCTTAGGGCGCCCTTCCTACAATGAGCAGTTCTTC

D: TRBD2
size: -
V: TRBV20-1
J: TRBJ2-7
CDR3: CSARGGSEQYF
DNA: TGCAGTGCTAGGGGAGGGTCCGAGCAGTACTTC

D: TRBD1
size: -
V: TRBV28
J: TRBJ1-2
CDR3: CASSFPGGAYGYTF
DNA: TGTGCCAGCAGTTTTCCAGGGGGCGCCTATGGCTACACCTTC